A single sample is the source of the 10 T cell receptor beta chains below, sequenced in a study of T cell repertoires in cytomegalovirus infection. Antigens for these TCRs are unknown. MiXCR, run by TCRdb on the reads, gives a single entry per CDR3 protein. The sample yields approximately 150,000 distinct CDR3 sequences, about 20% seen once. The sequenced sample was CD8+ T cells from cultured PBMCs, obtained from culture after CMV antigen stimulation. The receptors were sampled from a human donor in good health (CMV status not recorded). Some clones in this sample may be carry-over from other donors' samples.

This clonotype was detected only a few times. The chain joins TRBV7-6 to TRBJ2-7; weak D call: TRBD2 (5 bases). V dropped 5 bases and J dropped 5 bases, with 19 bases sitting between them. The CDR3 is 15 amino acids. Germline lookup yields CDR1 SGHVS and CDR2 FNYEAQ. The CDR3 nucleotides are TGTGCCAGCAGCCCTTCCCCCGGGGTTGTGAACGAGCAGTACTTC. It codes for CASSPSPGVVNEQYF.

This sequence joins TRBV7-6 and TRBJ2-1; 11 bases match TRBD2. In germline, CDR1 is SGHVS, CDR2 FNYEAQ. Germline trimming cut 1 base from V and 15 bases from J; bases unmatched to any gene: 8. The CDR3 runs to 14 residues. CDR3: CASSLEVAGGLLFF. DNA for the CDR3: TGTGCCAGCAGCTTAGAAGTAGCGGGGGGGCTTCTGTTCTTC.

The V gene is TRBV7-9, the J gene TRBJ2-2; TRBD1 matches 10 bases. Germline CDR1 and CDR2: SEHNR and FQNEAQ (reference sequence). J was trimmed by 4 bases and V by 6 bases; bases with no gene match: 8. This CDR3 comprises 16 residues. The CDR3 nucleotides are TGTGCCAGCAGGTCCCGGGACAGGGGAGGCACCGGGGAGCTGTTTTTT. The encoded protein is CASRSRDRGGTGELFF.

Only a few counts were recorded for this clonotype. This chain links TRBV29-1 with TRBJ1-2; D is possibly TRBD1 (6 bases). The CDR3 totals 12 residues. The germline V gene has CDR1 SQVTM and CDR2 ANQGSEA. With 4 bases removed from V and 7 bases from J, the gap between germline ends came to 13 bases. The chain's CDR3 is CSVGTGSAGYTF. The CDR3 DNA reads as TGCAGCGTTGGTACAGGGTCTGCTGGCTACACCTTC.

The gene calls are TRBV28 and TRBJ1-1; the match to TRBD1 covers 7 bases. Germline V gives CDR1 MDHEN, CDR2 SYDVKM. CDR3 length: 13 amino acids. The junction had 12 bases not matched to a gene; V was cut back by 10 bases and J by 7 bases. CDR3 sequence: CATRTGGLGEAFF. The CDR3 region has the DNA TGTGCCACCCGGACAGGAGGGTTAGGTGAAGCTTTCTTT.

This chain joins TRBV7-6 and TRBJ2-3; D gene uncertain. Trimming cost V 2 bases and J 4 bases, with 16 bases left between them. The CDR3 consists of 16 residues. The V gene's germline CDR1 is SGHVS and CDR2 FNYEAQ. The CDR3 region is CASSLRPRENPDTQYF. CDR3 DNA: TGTGCCAGCAGCTTACGGCCCCGCGAGAACCCAGATACGCAGTATTTT.

The CDR3: CASTMAGDYWNEQFF. Written as DNA, the CDR3 is TGTGCCAGCACAATGGCAGGGGATTACTGGAATGAGCAGTTCTTC. The chain couples TRBV6-6 to TRBJ2-1; the D gene is possibly TRBD1 (6 bases). The length of the CDR3 is 15 residues. Germline-derived CDR1 and CDR2 are MNHNY and SVGAGI (reference sequence). Trimming took off 7 bases at V and 7 bases at J, with 20 bases between the two ends.

The chain uses TRBV7-9 and TRBJ1-4; 8 nucleotides match TRBD1. Germline lookup yields CDR1 SEHNR and CDR2 FQNEAQ (reference sequence). CDR3 length: 15 residues. V dropped 3 bases and J dropped 5; count of bases not matched to a gene: 5. The CDR3, as DNA: TGTGCCAGCAGCTTGCCGGACAGGGACAATGAAAAACTGTTTTTT. It codes for CASSLPDRDNEKLFF.

CDR3 DNA: TGCGCCAGCAGTCGGCAGGGGGCTATCAGTTCACCCCTCCACTTT. Its protein is CASSRQGAISSPLHF. The chain links TRBV4-1 to TRBJ1-6, with 8 bases that match TRBD1. The J segment lost 9 bases and the V segment lost 6 bases, leaving 10 bases of the junction unmatched. The CDR3 totals 15 residues. Germline values: CDR1 MGHRA, CDR2 YSYEKL.

This clonotype showed up just a few times. The V and J genes are TRBV7-9 and TRBJ1-2, with 10 bases aligning to TRBD1. Looked up from germline, CDR1 is SEHNR and CDR2 is FQNEAQ (reference sequence). This CDR3 is 16 amino acids long. Trimming cost V 4 bases and J 6 bases; bases outside gene matches: 11. The CDR3 is CASSSYGTGVFDGYTF. In DNA form, the CDR3 reads TGTGCCAGCAGCTCGTACGGGACAGGGGTTTTCGATGGCTACACCTTC.